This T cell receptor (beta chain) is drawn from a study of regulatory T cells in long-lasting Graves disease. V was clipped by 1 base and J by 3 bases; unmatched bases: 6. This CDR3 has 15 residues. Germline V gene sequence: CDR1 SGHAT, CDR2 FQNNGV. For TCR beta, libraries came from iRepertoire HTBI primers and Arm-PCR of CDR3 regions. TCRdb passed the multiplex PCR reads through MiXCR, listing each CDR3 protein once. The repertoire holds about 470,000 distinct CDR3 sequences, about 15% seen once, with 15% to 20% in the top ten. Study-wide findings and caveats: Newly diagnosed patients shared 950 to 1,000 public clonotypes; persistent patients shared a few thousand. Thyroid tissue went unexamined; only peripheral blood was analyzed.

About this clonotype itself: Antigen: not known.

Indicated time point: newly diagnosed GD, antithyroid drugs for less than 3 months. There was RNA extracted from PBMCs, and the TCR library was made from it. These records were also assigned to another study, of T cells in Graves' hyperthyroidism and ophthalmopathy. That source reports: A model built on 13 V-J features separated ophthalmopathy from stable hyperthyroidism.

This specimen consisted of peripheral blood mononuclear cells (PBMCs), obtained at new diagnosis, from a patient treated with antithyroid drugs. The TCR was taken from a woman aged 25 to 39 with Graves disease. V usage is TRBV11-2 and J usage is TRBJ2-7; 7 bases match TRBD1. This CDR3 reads CASSLAGDRFYEQYF. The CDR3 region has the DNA TGTGCCAGCAGCTTAGCAGGGGACAGATTCTACGAGCAGTACTTC.